Listed below are T cell receptor beta chains from one sample, sequenced in a study of identical twins. TCRdb independently ran MiXCR on the 5' RACE reads; one entry per CDR3 protein. The top ten clones hold around 0.25% of a sample with 1.5 million to 2 million distinct CDR3 sequences, less than 40% of them seen once. The sequenced sample consisted of cord blood. Receptors were obtained from a newborn girl in good health. Each CDR3 is given with its conserved first and last residue. Fields, in order: D gene, V gene, J gene, clone size, CDR3 protein, CDR3 DNA. D genes are given only for firm matches. Expanded clones are given a class, and other clones once, few, many or no size at all.

d_gene: -; v_gene: TRBV28; j_gene: TRBJ1-6; abundance: -; CDR3aa: CASRPGRENSPPHF; CDR3nt: TGTGCCAGCAGACCGGGACGGGAAAATTCACCCCCCCACTTT
d_gene: -; v_gene: TRBV9; j_gene: TRBJ2-3; abundance: -; CDR3aa: CASSVDLASDTQYF; CDR3nt: TGTGCCAGCAGCGTAGACCTAGCGTCAGATACGCAGTATTTT
d_gene: -; v_gene: TRBV14; j_gene: TRBJ2-3; abundance: few; CDR3aa: CASRTVSPTSTDTQYF; CDR3nt: TGTGCCAGCAGGACAGTATCCCCTACTAGCACAGATACGCAGTATTTT
d_gene: -; v_gene: TRBV6-2/TRBV6-3; j_gene: TRBJ1-5; abundance: -; CDR3aa: CASSFTAYQPQHF; CDR3nt: TGTGCCAGCAGTTTTACAGCTTATCAGCCCCAGCATTTT
d_gene: TRBD1; v_gene: TRBV7-9; j_gene: TRBJ2-3; abundance: few; CDR3aa: CASSLRWDRETDTQYF; CDR3nt: TGTGCCAGCAGCTTAAGGTGGGACAGGGAAACAGATACGCAGTATTTT
d_gene: -; v_gene: TRBV10-3; j_gene: TRBJ2-5; abundance: many; CDR3aa: CAIRRGSQETQYF; CDR3nt: TGTGCCATCAGGAGGGGATCCCAAGAGACCCAGTACTTC
d_gene: -; v_gene: TRBV10-3; j_gene: TRBJ1-2; abundance: once; CDR3aa: CAISFGGHGGYTF; CDR3nt: TGTGCCATCAGCTTCGGTGGGCATGGTGGCTACACCTTC
d_gene: TRBD2; v_gene: TRBV10-1; j_gene: TRBJ2-3; abundance: few; CDR3aa: CASSSGTSNTDTQYF; CDR3nt: TGCGCCAGCAGTAGCGGGACTAGCAACACAGATACGCAGTATTTT
d_gene: -; v_gene: TRBV6-2/TRBV6-3; j_gene: TRBJ2-5; abundance: few; CDR3aa: CASSYTKTQYF; CDR3nt: TGTGCCAGCAGTTATACGAAGACCCAGTACTTC
d_gene: -; v_gene: TRBV12-3/TRBV12-4; j_gene: TRBJ2-4; abundance: few; CDR3aa: CASSLYGIAKNIQYF; CDR3nt: TGTGCCAGCAGTTTATACGGGATAGCCAAAAACATTCAGTACTTC
d_gene: -; v_gene: TRBV5-1; j_gene: TRBJ2-1; abundance: few; CDR3aa: CASSSLTEQFF; CDR3nt: TGCGCCAGCAGTTCCTTGACTGAGCAGTTCTTC
d_gene: -; v_gene: TRBV20-1; j_gene: TRBJ1-5; abundance: -; CDR3aa: CSARDRSPGHQPQHF; CDR3nt: TGCAGTGCTAGAGATAGGTCCCCAGGGCATCAGCCCCAGCATTTT
d_gene: TRBD2; v_gene: TRBV3-1; j_gene: TRBJ2-5; abundance: few; CDR3aa: CASSQIVGGRDQETQYF; CDR3nt: TGTGCCAGCAGCCAAATTGTTGGCGGGAGAGACCAAGAGACCCAGTACTTC
d_gene: -; v_gene: TRBV5-1; j_gene: TRBJ2-3; abundance: -; CDR3aa: CASSPSGQAPDTQYF; CDR3nt: TGCGCCAGCAGCCCCTCAGGGCAGGCCCCCGATACGCAGTATTTT
d_gene: -; v_gene: TRBV28; j_gene: TRBJ1-4; abundance: -; CDR3aa: CASSSFSGRGWEKLFF; CDR3nt: TGTGCCAGCAGTTCATTCTCTGGACGGGGGTGGGAAAAACTGTTTTTT
d_gene: TRBD1; v_gene: TRBV6-1; j_gene: TRBJ2-1; abundance: -; CDR3aa: CASRESFPGQPNNEQFF; CDR3nt: TGTGCCAGCAGGGAATCCTTTCCGGGACAGCCGAACAATGAGCAGTTCTTC